This T cell receptor beta chain derives from a study of neurological immune-mediated disorders. CDR1 is KGHSH, CDR2 LQKENI, per germline. The CDR3 runs 15 residues. V trimming: 8 bases; J trimming: 0 bases; junction bases outside the gene matches: 5. This clonotype has a count of ten or more. TCRdb reanalysed the 5' RACE reads using MiXCR and keeps one entry per CDR3 protein. Of tens of thousands of distinct CDR3 sequences in the sample, roughly 15% were seen once. Sequenced material: PBMCs. The V and J genes are TRBV18 and TRBJ2-2; 8 nucleotides agree with TRBD1. The TCR comes from a woman between 35 and 50 years old in good health. The CDR3 protein is CASTRTGSNTGELFF. In nucleotides, the CDR3 is TGTGCCAGCACCCGGACAGGGTCGAACACCGGGGAGCTGTTTTTT.